The 9 T cell receptor beta chains in this list originate from one sample, sequenced in a study of identifying expanded T cells in peripheral blood. Produced via immunoSEQ multiplex PCR; TCRdb's table is partial and in-frame only. The profile shows tens of thousands of clones, around 83% of them singletons. Sequencing was performed on blood. These receptors originate from a person aged 18 to 75 in good health.

This chain connects TRBV28 to TRBJ2-3; D may be TRBD2 (7 bases). Germline V gene data show CDR1 as MDHEN and CDR2 as SYDVKM. CDR3 size: 13 residues. Trimming took off 6 bases at V and 5 bases at J, with 12 bases between the two ends. The CDR3 bases are TGTGCCAGCAGGAAGGGGGGGAAAGATACGCAGTATTTT. Protein: CASRKGGKDTQYF.

The J gene is TRBJ1-1, the V gene TRBV20-1, with D perhaps matching TRBD1 (5 bases). The CDR3 is 10 amino acids. Per the germline V gene, CDR1 is DFQATT and CDR2 is SNEGSKA (reference sequence). Deletions cut 4 bases from V and 8 bases from J, with 8 bases between. DNA for the CDR3: TGCAGTGCTAATTACAGGGAAGCTTTCTTT. It codes for CSANYREAFF.

This clone showed up just a few times. Here the CDR3 reads CASSLDPRRPQHF. As DNA, the CDR3 is TGTGCCAGCAGCTTAGACCCGCGGAGGCCCCAGCATTTT. The J gene is TRBJ1-5, the V gene TRBV7-2, with D unclear. Germline CDR1 SGHTA, CDR2 FQGNSA. V shed 1 base and J shed 9 bases, with 10 bases lying between them. The CDR3 runs to 13 residues. The full variable domain, its missing parts supplied by reference TRBV7-2 and TRBJ1-5, is GAGVSQSPSNKVTEKGKDVELRCDPISGHTALYWYRQSLGQGLEFLIYFQGNSAPDKSGLPSDRFSAERTGGSVSTLTIQRTQQEDSAVYLCASSLDPRRPQHFGDGTRLSIL.

The V call is TRBV30, the J call TRBJ2-5; possibly TRBD1 or TRBD2 for D (5 bases each). The CDR3 has 14 residues. V was cut by 0 bases and J by 5 bases, with 13 bases left in between. Germline V CDR1 and CDR2: GTSNPN, SVGIG (reference sequence). The CDR3 sequence is CAWSVGTPGETQYF. The CDR3 DNA reads as TGTGCCTGGAGTGTCGGGACCCCGGGGGAGACCCAGTACTTC.

The J gene is TRBJ1-4, the V gene TRBV14, with D perhaps TRBD1 (6 bases). Trimming left V 4 bases short and J 0 bases short, with 12 bases between. CDR3 length: 16 amino acids. CDR1 SGHDN and CDR2 FVKESK come from the germline V gene. This chain's CDR3 is CASSLGGSTTNEKLFF. Written as DNA, the CDR3 is TGTGCCAGCAGCCTAGGGGGGAGCACAACTAATGAAAAACTGTTTTTT.

The chain links TRBV5-1 to TRBJ2-7; D possibly corresponds to TRBD2 (5 bases). Germline CDR1 and CDR2: SGHRS and YFSETQ. The CDR3 runs 13 residues. Trimming cost V 4 bases and J 5 bases, with 13 bases left between them. The CDR3 is CASSDSEHHEQYF. CDR3 DNA sequence: TGCGCCAGCAGCGATAGCGAACACCACGAGCAGTACTTC.

The V gene is TRBV4-3, the J gene TRBJ1-2, with 9 bases matching TRBD1. The CDR3 spans 16 residues. V shed 4 bases and J 4 bases; nucleotides not matched to a gene: 10. CDR1 is LGHNA, CDR2 YSLEER, per germline. The CDR3 DNA reads TGCGCCAGCAGCCGAGCCGGGACAGGGTTTTTCTATGGCTACACCTTC. Translation: CASSRAGTGFFYGYTF.

V gene TRBV5-8 combines with J gene TRBJ1-1; D is undetermined. CDR3 size: 12 residues. V shed 1 base and J shed 7 bases, with 8 bases lying between them. The germline CDR1 and CDR2 sequences are SGHTS and YDEGEE. CDR3 sequence: CASSLLRVEAFF. CDR3 sequence (DNA): TGTGCCAGCAGCTTGTTACGGGTTGAAGCTTTCTTT.

The chain is built from TRBV6-5 and TRBJ2-1, with D possibly TRBD1 on 8 matching bases. The CDR3 contains 15 residues. Trimming took 5 bases from V and 8 from J, leaving 19 bases between them. The V gene's germline CDR1 is MNHEY and CDR2 SVGAGI. This CDR3 reads CASSTGQGGGHEQFF. CDR3 nucleotides: TGTGCCAGCAGTACCGGACAGGGAGGGGGCCATGAGCAGTTCTTC.